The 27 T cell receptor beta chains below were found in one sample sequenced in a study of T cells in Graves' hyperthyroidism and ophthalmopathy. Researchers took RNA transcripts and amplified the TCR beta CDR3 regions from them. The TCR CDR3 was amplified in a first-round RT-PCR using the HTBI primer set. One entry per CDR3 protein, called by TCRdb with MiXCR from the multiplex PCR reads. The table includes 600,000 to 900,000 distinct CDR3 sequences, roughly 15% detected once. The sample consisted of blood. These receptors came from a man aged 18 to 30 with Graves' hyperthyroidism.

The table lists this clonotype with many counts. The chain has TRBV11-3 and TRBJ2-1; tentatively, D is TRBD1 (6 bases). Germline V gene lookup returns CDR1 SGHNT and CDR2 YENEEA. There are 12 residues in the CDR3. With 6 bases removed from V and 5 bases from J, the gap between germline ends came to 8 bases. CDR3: CASRGANNEQFF. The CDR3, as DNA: TGTGCCAGCAGGGGGGCCAACAATGAGCAGTTCTTC.

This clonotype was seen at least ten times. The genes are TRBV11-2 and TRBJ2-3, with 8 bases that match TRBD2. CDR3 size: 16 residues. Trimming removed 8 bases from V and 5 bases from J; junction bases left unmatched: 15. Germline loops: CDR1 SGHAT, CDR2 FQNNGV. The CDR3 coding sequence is TGTGCCAGCCCCCCGATCAGCGGGAGTAGCGGAGATACGCAGTATTTT. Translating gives CASPPISGSSGDTQYF.

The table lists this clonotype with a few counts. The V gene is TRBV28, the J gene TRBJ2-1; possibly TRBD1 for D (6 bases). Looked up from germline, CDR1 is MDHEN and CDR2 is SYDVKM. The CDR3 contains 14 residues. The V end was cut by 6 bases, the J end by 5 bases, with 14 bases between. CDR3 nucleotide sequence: TGTGCCAGCAGGGCCGGGACAATGCACAATGAGCAGTTCTTC. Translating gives CASRAGTMHNEQFF.

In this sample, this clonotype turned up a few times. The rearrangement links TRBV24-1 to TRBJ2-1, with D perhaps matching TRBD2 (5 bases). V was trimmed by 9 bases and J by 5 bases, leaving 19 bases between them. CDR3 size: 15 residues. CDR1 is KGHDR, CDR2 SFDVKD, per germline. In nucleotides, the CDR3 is TGTGCCACCGAGGGCAGCCTAGCTGGGGACAATGAGCAGTTCTTC. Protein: CATEGSLAGDNEQFF.

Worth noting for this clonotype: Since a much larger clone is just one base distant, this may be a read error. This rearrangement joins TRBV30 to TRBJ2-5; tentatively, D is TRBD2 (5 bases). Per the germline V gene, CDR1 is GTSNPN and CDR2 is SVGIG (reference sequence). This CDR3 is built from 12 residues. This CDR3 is CVWRRGQETQYF. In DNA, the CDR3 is TGTGTCTGGAGGCGCGGGCAAGAGACCCAGTACTTC.

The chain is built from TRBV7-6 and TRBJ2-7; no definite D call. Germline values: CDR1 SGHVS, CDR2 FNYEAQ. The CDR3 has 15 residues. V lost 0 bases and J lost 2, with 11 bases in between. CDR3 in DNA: TGTGCCAGCAGCTTAGCCTCGGACCCACCCTACGAGCAGTACTTC. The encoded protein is CASSLASDPPYEQYF.

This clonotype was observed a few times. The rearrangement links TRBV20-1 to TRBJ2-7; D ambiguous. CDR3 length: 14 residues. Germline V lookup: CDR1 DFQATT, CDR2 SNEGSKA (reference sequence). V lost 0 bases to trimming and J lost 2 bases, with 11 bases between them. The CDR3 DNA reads TGCAGTGCTAGAGATCGAGTGATAACCTACGAGCAGTACTTC. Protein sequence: CSARDRVITYEQYF.

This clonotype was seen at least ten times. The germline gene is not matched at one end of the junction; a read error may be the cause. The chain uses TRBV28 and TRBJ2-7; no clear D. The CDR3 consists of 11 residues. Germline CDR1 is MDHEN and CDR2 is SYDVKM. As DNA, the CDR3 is TGTGCCAGCAGTTCAGACACGCTCTTTGACTTC. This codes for CASSSDTLFDF.

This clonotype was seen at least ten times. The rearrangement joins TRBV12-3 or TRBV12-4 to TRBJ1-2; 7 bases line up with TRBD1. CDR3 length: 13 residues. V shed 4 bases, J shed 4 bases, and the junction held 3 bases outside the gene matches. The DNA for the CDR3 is TGTGCCAGCAGTTCGACAGGGACCTATGGCTACACCTTC. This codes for CASSSTGTYGYTF.

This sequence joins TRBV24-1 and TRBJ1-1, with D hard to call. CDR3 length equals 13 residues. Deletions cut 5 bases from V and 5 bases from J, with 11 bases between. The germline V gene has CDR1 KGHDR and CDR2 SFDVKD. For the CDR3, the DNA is TGTGCCACCAGTGGACCCGAGAGGACTGAAGCTTTCTTT. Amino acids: CATSGPERTEAFF.

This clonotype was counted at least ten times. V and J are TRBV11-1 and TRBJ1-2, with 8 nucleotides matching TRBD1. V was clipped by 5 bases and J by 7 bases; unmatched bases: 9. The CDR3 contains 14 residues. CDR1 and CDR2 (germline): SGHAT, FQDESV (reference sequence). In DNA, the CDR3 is TGTGCCAGCAGCCAAGACAGGGGAGATGCTGGCTACACCTTC. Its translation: CASSQDRGDAGYTF.

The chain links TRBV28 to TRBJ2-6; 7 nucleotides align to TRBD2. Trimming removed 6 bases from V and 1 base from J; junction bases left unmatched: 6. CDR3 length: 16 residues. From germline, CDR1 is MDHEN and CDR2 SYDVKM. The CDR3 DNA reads TGTGCCAGCAGGCAGGGAGGGGAATCTGGGGCCAACGTCCTGACTTTC. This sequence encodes CASRQGGESGANVLTF. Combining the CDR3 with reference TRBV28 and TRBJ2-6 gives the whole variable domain DVKVTQSSRYLVKRTGEKVFLECVQDMDHENMFWYRQDPGLGLRLIYFSYDVKMKEKGDIPEGYSVSREKKERFSLILESASTNQTSMYLCASRQGGESGANVLTFGAGSRLTVL.

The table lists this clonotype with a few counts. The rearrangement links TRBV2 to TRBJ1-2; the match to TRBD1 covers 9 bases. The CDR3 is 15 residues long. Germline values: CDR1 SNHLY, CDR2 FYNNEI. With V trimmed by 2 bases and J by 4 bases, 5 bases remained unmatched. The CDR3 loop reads CASSESGTGSYGYTF. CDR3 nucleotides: TGTGCCAGCAGTGAATCGGGGACAGGGTCCTATGGCTACACCTTC.

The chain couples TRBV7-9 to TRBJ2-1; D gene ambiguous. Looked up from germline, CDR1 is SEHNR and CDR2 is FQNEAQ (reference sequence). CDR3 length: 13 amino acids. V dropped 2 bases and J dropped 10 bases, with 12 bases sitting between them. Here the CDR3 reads CASSLPNNPEQFF. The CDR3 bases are TGTGCCAGCAGCTTACCGAACAACCCGGAGCAGTTCTTC.

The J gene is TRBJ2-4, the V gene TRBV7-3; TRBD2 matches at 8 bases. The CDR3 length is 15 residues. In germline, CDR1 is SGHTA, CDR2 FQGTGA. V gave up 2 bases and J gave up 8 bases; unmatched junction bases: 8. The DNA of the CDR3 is TGTGCCAGCAGCTTATCGGGGGGGTCCGGAGACATTCAGTACTTC. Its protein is CASSLSGGSGDIQYF.

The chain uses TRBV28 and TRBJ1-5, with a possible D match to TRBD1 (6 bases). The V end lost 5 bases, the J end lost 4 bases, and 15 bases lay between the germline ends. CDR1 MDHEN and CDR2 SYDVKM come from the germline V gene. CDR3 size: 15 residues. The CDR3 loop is CASSRGGSSNQPQHF. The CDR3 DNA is TGTGCCAGCAGTCGAGGGGGGTCTTCTAATCAGCCCCAGCATTTT.

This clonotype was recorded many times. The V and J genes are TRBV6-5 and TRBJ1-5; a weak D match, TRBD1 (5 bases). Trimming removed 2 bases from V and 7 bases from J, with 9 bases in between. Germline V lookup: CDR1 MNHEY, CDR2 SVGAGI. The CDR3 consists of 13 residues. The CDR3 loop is CASSYTRDQPQHF. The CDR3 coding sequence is TGTGCCAGCAGTTACACAAGGGACCAGCCCCAGCATTTT.

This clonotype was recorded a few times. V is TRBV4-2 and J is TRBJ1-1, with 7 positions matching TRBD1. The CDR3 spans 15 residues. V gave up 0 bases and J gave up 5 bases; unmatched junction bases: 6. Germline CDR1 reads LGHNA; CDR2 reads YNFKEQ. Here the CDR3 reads CASSQDGTVLTEAFF. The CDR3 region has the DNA TGTGCCAGCAGCCAAGACGGGACAGTTCTGACTGAAGCTTTCTTT.

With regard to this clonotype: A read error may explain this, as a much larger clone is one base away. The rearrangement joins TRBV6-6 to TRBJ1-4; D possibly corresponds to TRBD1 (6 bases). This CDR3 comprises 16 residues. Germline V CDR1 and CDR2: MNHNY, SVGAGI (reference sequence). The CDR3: CASSYSVGTHNEKLLF. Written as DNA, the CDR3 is TGTGCCAGCAGTTACTCCGTCGGGACACATAATGAAAAACTGCTTTTT.

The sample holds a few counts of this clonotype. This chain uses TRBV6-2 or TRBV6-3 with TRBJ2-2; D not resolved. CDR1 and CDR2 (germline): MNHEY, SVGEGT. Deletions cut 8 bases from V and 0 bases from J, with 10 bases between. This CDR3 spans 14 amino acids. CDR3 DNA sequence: TGTGCCAGCCGACGGACGACGAACACCGGGGAGCTGTTTTTT. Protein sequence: CASRRTTNTGELFF.

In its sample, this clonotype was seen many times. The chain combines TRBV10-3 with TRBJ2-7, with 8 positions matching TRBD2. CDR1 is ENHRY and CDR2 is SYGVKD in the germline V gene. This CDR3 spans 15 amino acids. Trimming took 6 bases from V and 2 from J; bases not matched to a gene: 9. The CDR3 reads CAIRDGLAAPYEQYF. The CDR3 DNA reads TGTGCCATCAGGGATGGACTAGCCGCCCCCTACGAGCAGTACTTC.

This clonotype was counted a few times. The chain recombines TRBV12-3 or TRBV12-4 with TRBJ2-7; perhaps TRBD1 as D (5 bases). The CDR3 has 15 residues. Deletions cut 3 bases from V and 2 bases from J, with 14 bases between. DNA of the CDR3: TGTGCCAGCAGTTTCGTTTGGCAGGACACCTACGAGCAGTACTTC. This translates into CASSFVWQDTYEQYF.

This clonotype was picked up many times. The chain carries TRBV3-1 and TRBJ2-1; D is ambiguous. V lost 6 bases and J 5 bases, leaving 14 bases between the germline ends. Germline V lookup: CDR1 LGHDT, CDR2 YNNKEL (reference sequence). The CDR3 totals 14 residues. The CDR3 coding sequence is TGTGCCAGCAGTTACCCAGGTTTGGACAATGAGCAGTTCTTC. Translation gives CASSYPGLDNEQFF.

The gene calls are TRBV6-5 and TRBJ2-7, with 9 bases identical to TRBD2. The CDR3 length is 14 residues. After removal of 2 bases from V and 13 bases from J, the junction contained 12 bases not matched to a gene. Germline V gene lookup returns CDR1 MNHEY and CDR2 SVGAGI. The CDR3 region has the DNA TGTGCCAGCAGTTACACCAGGGAAACTAGCGGGCACTACTTC. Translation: CASSYTRETSGHYF.

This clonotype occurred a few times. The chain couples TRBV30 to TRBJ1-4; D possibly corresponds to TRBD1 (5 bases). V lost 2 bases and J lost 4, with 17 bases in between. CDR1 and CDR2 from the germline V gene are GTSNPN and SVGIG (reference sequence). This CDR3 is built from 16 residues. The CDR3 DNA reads TGTGCCTGGAGTCCTCACCAGGGCGGCCGTAATGAAAAACTGTTTTTT. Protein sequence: CAWSPHQGGRNEKLFF.

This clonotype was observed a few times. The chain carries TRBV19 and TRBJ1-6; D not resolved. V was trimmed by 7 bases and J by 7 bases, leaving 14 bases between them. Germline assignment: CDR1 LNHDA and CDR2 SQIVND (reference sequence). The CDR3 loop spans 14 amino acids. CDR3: CASTLSGANSPLHF. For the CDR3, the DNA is TGTGCCAGTACCCTCTCAGGAGCCAATTCACCCCTCCACTTT.

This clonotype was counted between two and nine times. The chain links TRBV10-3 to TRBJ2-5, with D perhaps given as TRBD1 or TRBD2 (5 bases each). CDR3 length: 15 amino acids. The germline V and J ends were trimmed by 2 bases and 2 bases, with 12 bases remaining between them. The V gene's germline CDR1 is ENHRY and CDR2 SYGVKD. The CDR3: CAISERGAAQETQYF. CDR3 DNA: TGTGCCATCAGTGAGAGAGGGGCAGCGCAAGAGACCCAGTACTTC.